The next 18 T cell receptor beta chains were all read from a single sample in a study of blood T cells in healthy people across ages. Sample-barcoded 5' priming and a J-beta primer mix drove a second PCR of roughly 6 to 12 cycles. TCRdb re-called the 5' RACE reads through MiXCR, storing one row per CDR3 protein. The data hold some 370,000 distinct CDR3 sequences, with about 55% observed a single time. Sequenced sample: blood. These receptors all come from a man aged 60 to 69 in good health.

This clonotype was seen a few times. This rearrangement joins TRBV7-2 to TRBJ2-5; no clear D gene. V dropped 2 bases and J dropped 5 bases, with 9 bases sitting between them. CDR3 size: 13 residues. Germline assignment: CDR1 SGHTA and CDR2 FQGNSA. The CDR3 DNA reads as TGTGCCAGCAGCTTAAAGTTTTCGGAGACCCAGTACTTC. Protein: CASSLKFSETQYF.

Turning to this clonotype: This may arise from a read error, as a much more abundant clone is one base away. The chain is built from TRBV6-1 and TRBJ1-1; D remains ambiguous. Germline lookup yields CDR1 MNHNS and CDR2 SASEGT. The CDR3 is 17 residues long. The chain's CDR3 is CTSSPYGRLGSGTEAFF. CDR3 DNA sequence: TGTACCAGCAGCCCATATGGACGTTTAGGGTCGGGGACTGAAGCTTTCTTT.

There are many counts of this clonotype. This rearrangement joins TRBV7-2 to TRBJ2-3, with 9 bases aligning to TRBD1. Per the germline V gene, CDR1 is SGHTA and CDR2 is FQGNSA. J lost 2 bases, V lost 5 bases, and 5 bases had no gene match. CDR3 length: 15 residues. As DNA, the CDR3 is TGTGCCAGCAGCGCCGACAGGGGGGACACAGATACGCAGTATTTT. Translation gives CASSADRGDTDTQYF.

The chain has TRBV30 and TRBJ2-4; D may be TRBD1 or TRBD2 (5 bases each). Matching the DNA end better, TRBJ2-7 makes the J call doubtful. Germline V gene data show CDR1 as GTSNPN and CDR2 as SVGIG (reference sequence). The CDR3 loop spans 13 amino acids. CDR3 bases: TGTGCCTGCCCCCGGGACGGAGCCTACGAGCAGTACTTC. Translated, it gives CACPRDGAYEQYF.

The chain couples TRBV12-3 or TRBV12-4 to TRBJ1-2, with D uncertain. V gave up 5 bases and J gave up 8 bases, with 18 bases separating them. This CDR3 spans 14 amino acids. CDR3: CASSLLEGGGGYTF. The CDR3, as DNA: TGTGCCAGCAGTCTCCTGGAGGGCGGCGGCGGCTACACCTTC.

This clonotype has only a few counts. The chain uses TRBV10-3 and TRBJ2-5; no reliable D call. Trimming shortened V by 2 bases and J by 2 bases, and 6 bases separated the two germline ends. There are 13 residues in the CDR3. Germline CDR1 ENHRY, CDR2 SYGVKD. The DNA of the CDR3 is TGTGCCATCAGTGAGGGGGTTCAAGAGACCCAGTACTTC. Protein product: CAISEGVQETQYF.

This clonotype was recorded a few times. The J gene is TRBJ1-2, the V gene TRBV29-1, with a weak D call TRBD1 (6 bases). This CDR3 is built from 16 residues. V dropped 4 bases and J dropped 2 bases, with 20 bases sitting between them. The germline V gene has CDR1 SQVTM and CDR2 ANQGSEA. The CDR3 spells CSVGLGRGASNYGYTF. The DNA for the CDR3 is TGCAGCGTTGGTCTGGGGAGGGGGGCCTCGAACTATGGCTACACCTTC.

J is TRBJ2-6 and V is TRBV2, with TRBD1 matching 8 bases. V trimming: 6 bases; J trimming: 2 bases; junction bases outside the gene matches: 0. This CDR3 has 14 amino acids. Germline V CDR1 and CDR2: SNHLY, FYNNEI. Here the CDR3 reads CASRDRAGANVLTF. CDR3 DNA: TGTGCCAGCAGGGACAGGGCTGGGGCCAACGTCCTGACTTTC.

V is TRBV5-1 and J is TRBJ2-5, with 7 bases that match TRBD1. This CDR3 region has 16 residues. The V gene's germline CDR1 is SGHRS and CDR2 YFSETQ. Trimming cost V 0 bases and J 5 bases; bases outside gene matches: 10. The CDR3 is CASSLEGARFGETQYF. The CDR3 nucleotides are TGCGCCAGCAGCTTGGAGGGGGCCCGGTTTGGGGAGACCCAGTACTTC.

Only a few counts were recorded for this clonotype. The chain combines TRBV12-3 or TRBV12-4 with TRBJ2-3, with TRBD2 matching over 12 bases. The trim removed 2 bases at V and 6 bases at J, leaving 9 bases unmatched. The CDR3 sequence is 17 residues long. The CDR3 DNA sequence: TGTGCCAGCAGTTTACCGGCTAGCGGGGGGGAGGGCGATACGCAGTATTTT. Translation gives CASSLPASGGEGDTQYF.

The rearrangement links TRBV12-3 or TRBV12-4 to TRBJ2-3, with 7 bases identical to TRBD2. J gave up 5 bases and V 7 bases, and 9 bases lay outside the gene matches. The CDR3 is 14 amino acids. As DNA, the CDR3 is TGTGCCAGCACCCGGGACTACGCGGAAGATACGCAGTATTTT. Encoded protein: CASTRDYAEDTQYF.

This clonotype was picked up a small number of times. The chain recombines TRBV28 with TRBJ1-2; the D is unclear. V lost 3 bases, J lost 8 bases, and 7 bases lay in between. There are 11 residues in the CDR3. The germline V gene encodes CDR1 MDHEN and CDR2 SYDVKM. CDR3 in amino acids: CASSFTDGYTF. The DNA for the CDR3 is TGTGCCAGCAGTTTTACGGACGGCTACACCTTC.

This clonotype was counted only a few times. The chain couples TRBV11-2 to TRBJ2-7, with 10 bases that match TRBD2. CDR3 length: 17 residues. V was clipped by 1 base and J by 7 bases; unmatched bases: 13. Per germline, CDR1 SGHAT and CDR2 FQNNGV. The CDR3 reads CASSLVGASGSTLEQYF. For the CDR3, the DNA is TGTGCCAGCAGCTTAGTCGGGGCTAGCGGGAGCACCCTAGAGCAGTACTTC.

This chain links TRBV28 with TRBJ2-5; D remains ambiguous. V gave up 1 base and J gave up 1 base, with 7 bases separating them. Germline V lookup: CDR1 MDHEN, CDR2 SYDVKM. The CDR3 has 14 amino acids. As DNA, the CDR3 is TGTGCCAGCAGTTTATTGGGGATCCAAGAGACCCAGTACTTC. It codes for CASSLLGIQETQYF.

The genes are TRBV4-2 and TRBJ1-2; D is unresolved. Trimming stripped 4 bases from V and 8 bases from J, with 17 bases between. The CDR3 runs 14 residues. The V gene's germline CDR1 is LGHNA and CDR2 YNFKEQ. CDR3 loop: CASSLTGLPGGYTF. In DNA form, the CDR3 reads TGTGCCAGCAGCCTCACGGGCCTCCCCGGGGGCTACACCTTC.

The chain couples TRBV27 to TRBJ1-2; D gene unclear. The germline CDR1 and CDR2 sequences are MNHEY and SMNVEV (reference sequence). With 5 bases removed from V and 8 bases from J, the gap between germline ends came to 15 bases. The CDR3 loop spans 13 amino acids. Here the CDR3 reads CASSLWPQEGYTF. CDR3 in DNA: TGTGCCAGCAGTCTATGGCCCCAGGAGGGCTACACCTTC.

This clonotype was observed many times. The chain has TRBV20-1 and TRBJ2-7; maybe TRBD1 (6 bases). CDR3 length equals 14 residues. Trimming shortened V by 5 bases and J by 5 bases, and 19 bases separated the two germline ends. From germline, CDR1 is DFQATT and CDR2 SNEGSKA (reference sequence). This CDR3 reads CSALDRSSIHEQYF. Here the CDR3 DNA reads TGCAGTGCTCTCGACAGGAGTTCTATCCACGAGCAGTACTTC.

The chain combines TRBV5-1 with TRBJ2-5; 7 nucleotides align to TRBD2. Germline V gene data show CDR1 as SGHRS and CDR2 as YFSETQ. The CDR3 length is 15 residues. V lost 0 bases and J lost 4; bases outside the gene matches: 6. The CDR3 nucleotides read TGCGCCAGCAGCTTGGTGGGAGGGCCCCCAGAGACCCAGTACTTC. This sequence encodes CASSLVGGPPETQYF. The whole variable domain, remainder taken from reference TRBV5-1 and TRBJ2-5, is KAGVTQTPRYLIKTRGQQVTLSCSPISGHRSVSWYQQTPGQGLQFLFEYFSETQRNKGNFPGRFSGRQFSNSRSEMNVSTLELGDSALYLCASSLVGGPPETQYFGPGTRLLVL.